The present T cell receptor beta chain was sequenced within a study of blood T cell repertoires in COVID-19. About the research overall: Samples of COVID-19 (acute and convalescent) were obtained from the United States, Italy and Spain. Sources were T cells, B-cell-depleted T cells, or PBMCs; the material itself was cDNA or gDNA.

CDR1 and CDR2 (germline): KGHSH, LQKENI. This CDR3 has 14 residues. The germline V and J ends were trimmed by 3 bases and 3 bases, with 11 bases remaining between them. As processed by the authors: Using reference gene primer amplification, nucleated cell counts were estimated. Here immunoSEQ multiplex PCR was the method, and the copy in TCRdb shows in-frame clones only, minus some. V and J calls and clone size are those listed in that table; D and trimming were worked out from the DNA. The repertoire includes 45,000 to 55,000 clones, around four fifths of them detected once, and 5.2% sits in the top ten.

The rearrangement uses TRBV18 and TRBJ1-1; D gene uncertain. Sequenced: peripheral blood. The sequence came from a human donor in a cohort sampled during active COVID-19. This chain's CDR3 is CASSPPTRYTEAFF. In DNA form, the CDR3 reads TGTGCCAGCTCACCCCCGACACGATACACTGAAGCTTTCTTT.